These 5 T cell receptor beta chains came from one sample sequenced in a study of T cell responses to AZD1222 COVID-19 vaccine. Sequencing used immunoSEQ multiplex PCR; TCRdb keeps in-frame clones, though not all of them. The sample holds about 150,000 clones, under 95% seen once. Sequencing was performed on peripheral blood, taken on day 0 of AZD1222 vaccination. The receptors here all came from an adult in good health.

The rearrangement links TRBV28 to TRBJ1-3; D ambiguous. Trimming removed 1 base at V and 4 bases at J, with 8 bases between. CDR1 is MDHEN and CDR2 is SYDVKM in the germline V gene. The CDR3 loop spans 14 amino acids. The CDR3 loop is CASSLSTSGNTIYF. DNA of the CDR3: TGTGCCAGCAGTTTATCAACTTCCGGAAACACCATATATTTT.

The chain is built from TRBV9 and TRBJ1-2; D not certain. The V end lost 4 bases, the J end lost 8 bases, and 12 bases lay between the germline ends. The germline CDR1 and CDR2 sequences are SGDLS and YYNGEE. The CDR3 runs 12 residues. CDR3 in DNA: TGTGCCAGCAGCTCCGATTCGTTCGGCTACACCTTC. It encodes CASSSDSFGYTF.

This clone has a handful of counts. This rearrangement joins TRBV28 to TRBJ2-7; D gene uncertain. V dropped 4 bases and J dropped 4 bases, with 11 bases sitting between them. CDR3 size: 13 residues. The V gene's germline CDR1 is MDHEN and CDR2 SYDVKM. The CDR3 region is CASSYQMWYEQYF. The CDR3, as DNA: TGTGCCAGCAGTTACCAGATGTGGTACGAGCAGTACTTC.

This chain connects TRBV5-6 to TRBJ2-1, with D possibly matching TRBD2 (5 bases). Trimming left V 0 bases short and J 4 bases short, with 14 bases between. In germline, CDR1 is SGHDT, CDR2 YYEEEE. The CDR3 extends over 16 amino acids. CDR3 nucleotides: TGTGCCAGCAGCTTGGGATCGGGGTTTCCATACAATGAGCAGTTCTTC. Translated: CASSLGSGFPYNEQFF.

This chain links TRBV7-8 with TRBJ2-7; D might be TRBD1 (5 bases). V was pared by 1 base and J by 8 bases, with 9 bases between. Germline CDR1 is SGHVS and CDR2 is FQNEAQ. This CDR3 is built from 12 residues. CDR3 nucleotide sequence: TGTGCCAGCAGCTTAGTCTTGGGGCAGCAGTACTTC. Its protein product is CASSLVLGQQYF.